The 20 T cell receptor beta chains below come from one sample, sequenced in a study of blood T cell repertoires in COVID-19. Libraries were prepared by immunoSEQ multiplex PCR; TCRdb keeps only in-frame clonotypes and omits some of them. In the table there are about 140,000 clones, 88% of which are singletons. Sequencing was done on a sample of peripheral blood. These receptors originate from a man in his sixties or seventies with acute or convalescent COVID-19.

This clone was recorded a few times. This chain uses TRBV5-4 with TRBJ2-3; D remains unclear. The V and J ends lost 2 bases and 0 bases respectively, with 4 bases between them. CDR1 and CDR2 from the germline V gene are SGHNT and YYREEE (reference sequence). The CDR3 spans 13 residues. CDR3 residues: CASSFLSTDTQYF. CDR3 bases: TGTGCCAGCAGCTTTCTTAGCACAGATACGCAGTATTTT.

The CDR3: CASSHQGLMRTDTQYF. DNA for the CDR3: TGTGCCAGCAGCCATCAGGGCCTTATGAGGACAGATACGCAGTATTTT. V and J are TRBV14 and TRBJ2-3; tentatively, D is TRBD1 (5 bases). CDR1 is SGHDN, CDR2 FVKESK, per germline. The V end was cut by 3 bases, the J end by 3 bases, with 16 bases between. The CDR3 loop spans 16 amino acids.

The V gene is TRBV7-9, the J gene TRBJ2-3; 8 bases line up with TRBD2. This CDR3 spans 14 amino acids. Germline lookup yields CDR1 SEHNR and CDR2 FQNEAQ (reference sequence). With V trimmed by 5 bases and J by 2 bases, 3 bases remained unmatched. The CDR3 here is CASSALADTDTQYF. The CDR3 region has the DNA TGTGCCAGCAGCGCACTAGCGGACACAGATACGCAGTATTTT. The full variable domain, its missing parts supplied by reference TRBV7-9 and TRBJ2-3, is DTGVSQNPRHKITKRGQNVTFRCDPISEHNRLYWYRQTLGQGPEFLTYFQNEAQLEKSRLLSDRFSAERPKGSFSTLEIQRTEQGDSAMYLCASSALADTDTQYFGPGTRLTVL.

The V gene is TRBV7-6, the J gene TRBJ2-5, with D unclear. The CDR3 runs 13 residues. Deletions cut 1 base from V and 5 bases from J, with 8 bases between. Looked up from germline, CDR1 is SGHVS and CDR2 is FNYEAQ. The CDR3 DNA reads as TGTGCCAGCAGCTTAGTCTCGCGTGAGACCCAGTACTTC. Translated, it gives CASSLVSRETQYF.

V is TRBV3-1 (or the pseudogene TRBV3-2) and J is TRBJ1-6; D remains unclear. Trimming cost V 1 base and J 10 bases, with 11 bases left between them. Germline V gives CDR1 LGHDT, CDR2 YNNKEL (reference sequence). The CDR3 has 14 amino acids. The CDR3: CASSQGDRGSPLHF. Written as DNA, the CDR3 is TGTGCCAGCAGCCAAGGAGACCGCGGGTCACCCCTCCACTTT.

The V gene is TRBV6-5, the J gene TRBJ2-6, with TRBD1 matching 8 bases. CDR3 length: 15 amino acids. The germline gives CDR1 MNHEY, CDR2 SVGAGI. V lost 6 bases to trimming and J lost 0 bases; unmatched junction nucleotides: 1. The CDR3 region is CASSTGGSGANVLTF. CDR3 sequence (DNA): TGTGCCAGCAGCACAGGGGGCTCTGGGGCCAACGTCCTGACTTTC.

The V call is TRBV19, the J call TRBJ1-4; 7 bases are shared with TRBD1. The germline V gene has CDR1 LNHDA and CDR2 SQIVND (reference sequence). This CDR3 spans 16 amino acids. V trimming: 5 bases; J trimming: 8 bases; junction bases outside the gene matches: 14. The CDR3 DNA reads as TGTGCCAGTAGTTCGATATCGCCGGGACAGTCGGAAAAACTGTTTTTT. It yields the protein CASSSISPGQSEKLFF.

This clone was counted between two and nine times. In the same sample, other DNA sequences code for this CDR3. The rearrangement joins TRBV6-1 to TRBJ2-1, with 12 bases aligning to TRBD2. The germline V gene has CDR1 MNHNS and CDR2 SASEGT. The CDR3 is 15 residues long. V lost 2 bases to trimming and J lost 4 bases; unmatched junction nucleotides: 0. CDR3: CASSELAGGYNEQFF. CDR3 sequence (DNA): TGTGCCAGCAGTGAACTAGCGGGAGGGTACAATGAGCAGTTCTTC.

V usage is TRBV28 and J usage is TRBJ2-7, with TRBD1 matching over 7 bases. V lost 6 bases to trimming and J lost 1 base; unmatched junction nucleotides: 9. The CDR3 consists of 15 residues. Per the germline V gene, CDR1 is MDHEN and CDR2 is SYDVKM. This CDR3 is CASRSTGSGSYEQYF. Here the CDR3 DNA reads TGTGCCAGCAGGTCGACAGGGAGTGGGTCCTACGAGCAGTACTTC.

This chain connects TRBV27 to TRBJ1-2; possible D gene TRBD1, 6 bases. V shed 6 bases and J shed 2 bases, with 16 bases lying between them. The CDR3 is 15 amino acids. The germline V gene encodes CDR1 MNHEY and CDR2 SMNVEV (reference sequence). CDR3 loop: CASRFLPTGNYGYTF. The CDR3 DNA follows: TGTGCCAGCAGGTTTTTGCCCACAGGGAACTATGGCTACACCTTC.

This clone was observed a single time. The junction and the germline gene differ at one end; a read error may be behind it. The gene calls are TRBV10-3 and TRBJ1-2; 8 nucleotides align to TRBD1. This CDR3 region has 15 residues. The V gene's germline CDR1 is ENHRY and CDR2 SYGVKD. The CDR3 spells CAISEEQGAKYGYTF. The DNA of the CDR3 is TGTGCCATCAGTGAGGAGCAGGGGGCTAAATATGGCTACACCTTC.

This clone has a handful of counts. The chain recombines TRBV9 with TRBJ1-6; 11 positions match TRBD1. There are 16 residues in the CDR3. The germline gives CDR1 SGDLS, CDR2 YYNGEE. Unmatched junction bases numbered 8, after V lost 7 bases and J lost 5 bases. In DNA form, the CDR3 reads TGTGCCAGCGGACGAGAGGACAGGGGGCATAATTCACCCCTCCACTTT. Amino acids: CASGREDRGHNSPLHF. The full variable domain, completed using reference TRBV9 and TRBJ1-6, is DSGVTQTPKHLITATGQRVTLRCSPRSGDLSVYWYQQSLDQGLQFLIQYYNGEERAKGNILERFSAQQFPDLHSELNLSSLELGDSALYFCASGREDRGHNSPLHFGNGTRLTVT.

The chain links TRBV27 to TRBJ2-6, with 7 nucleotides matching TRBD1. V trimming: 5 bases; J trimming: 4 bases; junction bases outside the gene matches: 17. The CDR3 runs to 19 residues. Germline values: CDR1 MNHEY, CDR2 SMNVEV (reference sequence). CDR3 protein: CASSRRETGVFKGANVLTF. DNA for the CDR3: TGTGCCAGCAGTCGACGTGAAACAGGGGTTTTCAAGGGGGCCAACGTCCTGACTTTC. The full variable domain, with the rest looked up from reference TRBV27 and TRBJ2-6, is EAQVTQNPRYLITVTGKKLTVTCSQNMNHEYMSWYRQDPGLGLRQIYYSMNVEVTDKGDVPEGYKVSRKEKRNFPLILESPSPNQTSLYFCASSRRETGVFKGANVLTFGAGSRLTVL.

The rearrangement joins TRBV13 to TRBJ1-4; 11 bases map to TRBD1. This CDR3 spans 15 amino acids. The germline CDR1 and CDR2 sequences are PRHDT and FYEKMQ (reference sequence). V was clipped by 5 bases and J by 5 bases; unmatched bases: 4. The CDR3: CASSPRDRGNEKLFF. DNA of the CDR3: TGTGCCAGCAGCCCCCGGGACAGGGGGAATGAAAAACTGTTTTTT.

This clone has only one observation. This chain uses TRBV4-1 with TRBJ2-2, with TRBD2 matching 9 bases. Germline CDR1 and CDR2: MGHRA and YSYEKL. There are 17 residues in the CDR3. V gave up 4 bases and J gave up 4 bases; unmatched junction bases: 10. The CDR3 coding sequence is TGCGCCAGCAGCCTGTCCGGGACTAGCATTCGCACCGGGGAGCTGTTTTTT. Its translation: CASSLSGTSIRTGELFF.

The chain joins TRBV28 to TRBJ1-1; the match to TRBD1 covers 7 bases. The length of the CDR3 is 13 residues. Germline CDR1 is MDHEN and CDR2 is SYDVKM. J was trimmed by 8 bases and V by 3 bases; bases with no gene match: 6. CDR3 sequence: CASSLEQGREAFF. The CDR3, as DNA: TGTGCCAGCAGTTTGGAACAGGGGAGAGAAGCTTTCTTT.

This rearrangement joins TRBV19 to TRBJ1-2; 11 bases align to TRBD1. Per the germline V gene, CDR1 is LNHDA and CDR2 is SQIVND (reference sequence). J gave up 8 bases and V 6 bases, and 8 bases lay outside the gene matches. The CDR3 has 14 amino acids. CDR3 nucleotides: TGTGCCAGTAGATGGGAGGACAGGGGGCAAGGCTACACCTTC. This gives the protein CASRWEDRGQGYTF.

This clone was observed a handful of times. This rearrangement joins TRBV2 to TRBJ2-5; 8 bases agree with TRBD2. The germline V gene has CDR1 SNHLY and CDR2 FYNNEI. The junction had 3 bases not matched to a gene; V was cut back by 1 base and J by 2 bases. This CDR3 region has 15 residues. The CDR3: CASSEDTSGQETQYF. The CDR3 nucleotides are TGTGCCAGCAGTGAAGATACTAGCGGACAAGAGACCCAGTACTTC.

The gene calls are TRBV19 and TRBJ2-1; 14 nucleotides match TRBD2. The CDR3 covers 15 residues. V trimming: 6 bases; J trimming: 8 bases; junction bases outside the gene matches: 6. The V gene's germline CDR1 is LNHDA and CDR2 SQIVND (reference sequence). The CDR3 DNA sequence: TGTGCCAGTAGCGAAGGGACTAGCGGGAGCGATGAGCAGTTCTTC. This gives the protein CASSEGTSGSDEQFF.

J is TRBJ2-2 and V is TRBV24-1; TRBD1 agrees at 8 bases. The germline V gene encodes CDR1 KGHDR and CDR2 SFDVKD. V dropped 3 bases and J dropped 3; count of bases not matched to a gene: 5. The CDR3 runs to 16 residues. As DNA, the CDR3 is TGTGCCACCAGTGATCCAGGACAGGGCGACACCGGGGAGCTGTTTTTT. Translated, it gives CATSDPGQGDTGELFF.